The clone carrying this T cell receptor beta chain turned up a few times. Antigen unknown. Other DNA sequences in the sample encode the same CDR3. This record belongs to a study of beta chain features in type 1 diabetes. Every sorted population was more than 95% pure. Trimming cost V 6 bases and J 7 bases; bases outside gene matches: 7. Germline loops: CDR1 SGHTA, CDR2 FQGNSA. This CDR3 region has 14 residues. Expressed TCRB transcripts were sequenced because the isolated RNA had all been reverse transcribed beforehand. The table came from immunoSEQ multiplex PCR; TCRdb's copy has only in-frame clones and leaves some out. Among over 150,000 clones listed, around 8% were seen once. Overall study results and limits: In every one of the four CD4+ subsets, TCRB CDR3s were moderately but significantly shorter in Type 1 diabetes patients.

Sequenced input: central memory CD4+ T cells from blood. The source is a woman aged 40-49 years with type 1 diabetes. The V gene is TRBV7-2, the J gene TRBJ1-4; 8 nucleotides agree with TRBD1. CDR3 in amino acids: CASRVQGAREKLFF. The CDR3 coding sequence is TGTGCCAGCAGGGTCCAGGGGGCGCGTGAAAAACTGTTTTTT.